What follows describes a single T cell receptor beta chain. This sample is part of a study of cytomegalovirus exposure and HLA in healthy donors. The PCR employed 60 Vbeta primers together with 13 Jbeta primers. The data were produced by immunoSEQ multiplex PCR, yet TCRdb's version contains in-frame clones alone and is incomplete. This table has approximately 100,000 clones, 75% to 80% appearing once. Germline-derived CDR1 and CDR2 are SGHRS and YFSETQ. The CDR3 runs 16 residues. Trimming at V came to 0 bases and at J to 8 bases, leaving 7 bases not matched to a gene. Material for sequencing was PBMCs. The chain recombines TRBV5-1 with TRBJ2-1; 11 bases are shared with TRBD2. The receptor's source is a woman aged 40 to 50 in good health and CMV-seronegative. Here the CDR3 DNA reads TGCGCCAGCAGCTTGGGATTAGCGGGGGGGCGCGATGAGCAGTTCTTC. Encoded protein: CASSLGLAGGRDEQFF.